Listed below are T cell receptor beta chains from one sample, sequenced in a study of post-analysis software for immune sequencing data. TCRdb itself ran the PCR reads through MiXCR, one entry per CDR3 protein. The table records about 680,000 distinct CDR3 sequences, approximately 59% of them present only once. The sequencing sample was made of blood. The receptors were sampled from a girl under 10 years old with multiple sclerosis. Each CDR3 is given with its conserved first and last residue. The D gene is left open where the match is weak. Clone size is not always given. Where it is, it says once, few, many or a class for expanded clones.

j_call v_call clone_size d_call cdr3_nt cdr3_aa
TRBJ2-7 TRBV29-1 few - TGCAGCGTTGGCCCCGGCAGCTCCTACGAGCAGTACTTC CSVGPGSSYEQYF
TRBJ1-2 TRBV5-1 once - TGCGCCAGCAGCTTGGGCAGACAGGAACCCTATGGCTACACCTTC CASSLGRQEPYGYTF
TRBJ2-2 TRBV9 - - TGTGCCAGCAGCGTAGCTTTACGGACGTCGCGTGACACCGGGGAGCTGTTTTTT CASSVALRTSRDTGELFF
TRBJ2-1 TRBV7-2 few - TGTGCCAGCAGCAGACCGGGACCCCGTTCTTCCGATGAGCAGTTCTTC CASSRPGPRSSDEQFF
TRBJ2-5 TRBV5-5 - - TGTGCCAGCAGCTTGGGCAGTTGGGTAGAGACCCAGTACTTC CASSLGSWVETQYF
TRBJ1-2 TRBV6-6 few - TGTGCCAGCAGTTACTCAGGAGGGAGTCCTGATGGCTACACCTTC CASSYSGGSPDGYTF
TRBJ2-1 TRBV10-3 few TRBD2 TGTGCCATCAGTGAGTGGGCGGGAGGTATGAATGAGCAGTTCTTC CAISEWAGGMNEQFF
TRBJ2-7 TRBV29-1 few - TGCAGCGTTGACTCGGACAGTCACGAGCAGTACTTC CSVDSDSHEQYF
TRBJ2-2 TRBV2 - - TGTGCCAGCAGTGAATGGGGCCAGACTACCGGGGAGCTGTTTTTT CASSEWGQTTGELFF
TRBJ1-1 TRBV27 - TRBD1 TGTGCCAGCAGTCAGACAGGGCGAAGGACTGAAGCTTTCTTT CASSQTGRRTEAFF
TRBJ2-7 TRBV20-1 - TRBD1 TGCAGTGCAAGCGACAGGGTTATCTCATACGAGCAGTACTTC CSASDRVISYEQYF
TRBJ2-1 TRBV5-1 - - TGCGCCAGCAGCGTTTCATTCGGGGGTCCCTCCTACAATGAGCAGTTCTTC CASSVSFGGPSYNEQFF
TRBJ1-1 TRBV29-1 - TRBD1 TGCAGCGTTTGGATTACAGGGGGGTCCCCTGAAGCTTTCTTT CSVWITGGSPEAFF
TRBJ2-2 TRBV5-1 - - TGCGCCAGCAGCTTGGGCGGCACCGGGGAGCGGTTTTTT CASSLGGTGERFF
TRBJ2-1 TRBV11-2 - TRBD2 TGTGCCAGCAGCTCGGGACTAGGGGGGTGGGAGCAGTTCTTC CASSSGLGGWEQFF
TRBJ2-5 TRBV28 - TRBD1 TGTGCCAGCAGTCCCCCGGACAGGGGGCGTGAGACCCAGTACTTC CASSPPDRGRETQYF
TRBJ2-5 TRBV20-1 few TRBD2 TGCAGTGCCACGCACGGCGGGAGCCCAGAGACCCAGTACTTC CSATHGGSPETQYF
TRBJ2-7 TRBV12-3/TRBV12-4 once - TGTGCCAGCAGTAAACAAGAAAGCTCCTACGAGCAGTACTTC CASSKQESSYEQYF
TRBJ2-5 TRBV7-3 - - TGTGCCAGCAGCTCTTATCCGGGACGAAACCTCGGAGCCCAGTACTTC CASSSYPGRNLGAQYF
TRBJ2-1 TRBV20-1 - - TGCAGTGCTAGACGCCGGCAGCAGTTCCACAATGAGCAGTTCTTC CSARRRQQFHNEQFF
TRBJ2-7 TRBV29-1 few - TGCAGCGTTGACAGGGCGAATGGGGAGCAGTACTTC CSVDRANGEQYF
TRBJ2-5 TRBV29-1 - TRBD1 TGCAGCGTTGAAGATTACAGGGGATCGGAGACCCAGTACTTC CSVEDYRGSETQYF
TRBJ2-1 TRBV6-5 - TRBD1 TGTGCCAGCAGTGGGGACAGTACGTACAATGAGCAGTTCTTC CASSGDSTYNEQFF
TRBJ1-1 TRBV6-6 few - TGTGCCAGCAGTACCTCCACTGAAGCTTTCTTT CASSTSTEAFF
TRBJ2-1 TRBV2 few - TGTGCCAGCAGTGAAGAGGGTCGGAATGAGCAGTTCTTC CASSEEGRNEQFF
TRBJ2-6 TRBV5-1 - - TGCGCCAGCAGCTTGGGGGGGGTAGCTGGGGCCAACGTCCTGACTTTC CASSLGGVAGANVLTF
TRBJ2-7 TRBV10-3 - - TGTGCCATCAGGGAACAGGCCTACTCCTACGAGCAGTACTTC CAIREQAYSYEQYF
TRBJ2-1 TRBV10-3 - TRBD2 TGTGCCATCAGTGAGCCGAGCGGGATAGGTGTCGGTGAGCAGTTCTTC CAISEPSGIGVGEQFF
TRBJ2-1 TRBV6-1 - TRBD1 TGTGCCAGCAGTGAACCGGGACAGGGGCCCTACAATGAGCAGTTCTTC CASSEPGQGPYNEQFF
TRBJ2-1 TRBV19 - - TGTGCCAGTACCCCAGGTAGCTCCTACAATGAGCAGTTCTTC CASTPGSSYNEQFF
TRBJ1-1 TRBV28 - - TGTGCCAGCACCTGGGGCACTGAAGCTTTCTTT CASTWGTEAFF
TRBJ2-1 TRBV25-1 - - TGTGCCAGCAGTGAAGCCCCTGGGGGAAGGGATGAGCAGTTCTTC CASSEAPGGRDEQFF
TRBJ2-7 TRBV6-5 - TRBD2 TGTGCCAGCAGTTACTCGTTTGCGGGGGGCTACGAGCAGTACTTC CASSYSFAGGYEQYF
TRBJ1-1 TRBV20-1 - - TGCAGTGCGGTTAGGGCCCTAGGCACTGAAGCTTTCTTT CSAVRALGTEAFF
TRBJ2-1 TRBV25-1 - TRBD1 TGTGCCAGCAGTGGGCAGGACAGGGGCTCCTACAATGAGCAGTTCTTC CASSGQDRGSYNEQFF
TRBJ2-1 TRBV18 - TRBD1 TGTGCCAGCTCACCGAGGGGGCGAGGCAACAATGAGCAGTTCTTC CASSPRGRGNNEQFF
TRBJ2-3 TRBV15 few TRBD2 TGTGCCACCAGGGATAGCGGGGGAGGCACAGATACGCAGTATTTT CATRDSGGGTDTQYF
TRBJ2-3 TRBV20-1 - - TGCAGTGCCACCCCTAGCGATAGCACAGATACGCAGTATTTT CSATPSDSTDTQYF
TRBJ2-1 TRBV7-2 - - TGTGCCAGCAGCTTAATGTCTGGGCAGTTCTTC CASSLMSGQFF
TRBJ2-3 TRBV18 - TRBD2 TGTGCCAGCTCACCCCTTCCCCGCAGGCTAGCGGGAGATACGCAGTATTTT CASSPLPRRLAGDTQYF
TRBJ2-3 TRBV12-3/TRBV12-4 - - TGTGCCAGCAGGGTGACAGCCCGGGGAGATACGCAGTATTTT CASRVTARGDTQYF
TRBJ2-5 TRBV12-3/TRBV12-4 - TRBD1 TGTGCCAGCAGCTCGGACAGGGTCGGTGAGACCCAGTACTTC CASSSDRVGETQYF
TRBJ1-5 TRBV5-5 - - TGTGCCAGCAGCCGGAGGGTTAGCAATCAGCCCCAGCATTTT CASSRRVSNQPQHF
TRBJ2-5 TRBV20-1 few - TGCAGTGCTAGAGGTCCGGAATACGAAGAGACCCAGTACTTC CSARGPEYEETQYF
TRBJ2-1 TRBV5-1 - TRBD2 TGCGCCAGCAGCCCATCACTAGCGGGAGGTGGCGAGCAGTTCTTC CASSPSLAGGGEQFF
TRBJ2-5 TRBV7-2 - - TGTGCCAGCAGCCCGTTATGGGGGGGACAGCAAGAGACCCAGTACTTC CASSPLWGGQQETQYF
TRBJ1-2 TRBV30 - - TGTGCCTGGAAAGGAAACTCCTATGGCTACACCTTC CAWKGNSYGYTF
TRBJ2-5 TRBV29-1 - - TGCAGCGCAACACATAGGGGCGGGGGCTTCGAAGAGACCCAGTACTTC CSATHRGGGFEETQYF
TRBJ2-1 TRBV7-2 - TRBD2 TGTGCCAGCAGCTTAGTTGGGAGCGGGAGTTCCTACAATGAGCAGTTCTTC CASSLVGSGSSYNEQFF
TRBJ2-3 TRBV7-2 - TRBD1 TGTGCCAGCAGTCCAGGACAGGGGGCTGAAGATACGCAGTATTTT CASSPGQGAEDTQYF
TRBJ1-5 TRBV6-6 - - TGTGCCAGCAGTTACAGAGGGGACGGAGACAATCAGCCCCAGCATTTT CASSYRGDGDNQPQHF
TRBJ2-2 TRBV2 - - TGTGCCAGCAGTGTACCGGATTTGACCGGGGAGCTGTTTTTT CASSVPDLTGELFF
TRBJ2-5 TRBV6-1 - TRBD2 TGTGCCAGCAGTGAAGTTGCTAGCGGGGGGGCCGGGGTCGAGACCCAGTACTTC CASSEVASGGAGVETQYF
TRBJ2-7 TRBV4-1 - TRBD2 TGCGCCAGCAGCCGGGAGGGGTACGACGAGCAGTACTTC CASSREGYDEQYF